Sequencing of this T cell receptor (beta chain) was carried out in a study of human T cells and chemical hapten exposure. CDR3 size: 13 residues. J lost 2 bases, V lost 10 bases, and 7 bases had no gene match. Germline CDR1 reads MDHEN; CDR2 reads SYDVKM. Sample time point: patch test 1, 2 weeks after DPC sensitization. Treatment indicated: therapeutic diphenylcyclopropenone sensitization with weekly scalp DPC. TCRdb re-called the RACE reads through MiXCR, storing one row per CDR3 protein. The profile shows some 340,000 distinct CDR3 sequences, approximately 6.3% of them singletons. This clonotype was detected only a few times.

V usage is TRBV28 and J usage is TRBJ2-7; 8 bases match TRBD1. This sequence originates from a woman aged 18-30 years with alopecia areata. Some clones in this sample may be carry-over from other donors' samples. This material consisted of whole blood, taken in connection with sensitization to the hapten diphenylcyclopropenone (DPC). CDR3 residues: CATQRQGTYEQYF. The CDR3, as DNA: TGTGCCACCCAACGACAGGGGACCTACGAGCAGTACTTC.